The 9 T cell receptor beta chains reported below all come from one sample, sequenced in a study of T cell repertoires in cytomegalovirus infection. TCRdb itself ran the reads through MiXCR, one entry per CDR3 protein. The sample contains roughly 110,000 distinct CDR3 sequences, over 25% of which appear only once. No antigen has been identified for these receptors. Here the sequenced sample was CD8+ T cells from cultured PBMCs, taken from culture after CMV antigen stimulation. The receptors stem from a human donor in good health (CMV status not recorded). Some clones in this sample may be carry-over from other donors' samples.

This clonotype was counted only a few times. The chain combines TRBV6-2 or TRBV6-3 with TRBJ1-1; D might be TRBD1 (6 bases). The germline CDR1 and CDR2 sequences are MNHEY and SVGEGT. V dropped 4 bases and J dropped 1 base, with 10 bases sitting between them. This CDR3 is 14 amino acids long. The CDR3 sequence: CASSWTAQNTEAFF. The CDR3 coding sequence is TGTGCCAGCAGTTGGACAGCTCAGAACACTGAAGCTTTCTTT.

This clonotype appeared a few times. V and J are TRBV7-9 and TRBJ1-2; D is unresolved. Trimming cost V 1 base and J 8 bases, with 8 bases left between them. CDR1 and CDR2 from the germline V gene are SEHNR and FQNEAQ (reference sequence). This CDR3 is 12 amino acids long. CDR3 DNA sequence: TGTGCCAGCAGCTTAGGGCTCGTGGGCTACACCTTC. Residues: CASSLGLVGYTF.

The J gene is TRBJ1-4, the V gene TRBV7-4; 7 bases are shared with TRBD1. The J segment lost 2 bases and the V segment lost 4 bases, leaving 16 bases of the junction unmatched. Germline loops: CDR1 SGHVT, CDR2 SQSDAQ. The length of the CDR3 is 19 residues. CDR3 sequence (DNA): TGTGCCAGCAGCTCAGACTCACACAGGGGTGGGGTCACTAATGAAAAACTGTTTTTT. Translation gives CASSSDSHRGGVTNEKLFF.

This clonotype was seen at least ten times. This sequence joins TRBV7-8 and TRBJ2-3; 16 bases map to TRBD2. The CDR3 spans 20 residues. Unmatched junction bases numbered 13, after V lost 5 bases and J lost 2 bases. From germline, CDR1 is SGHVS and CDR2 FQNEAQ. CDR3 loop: CASSAYGTSGGAGDTDTQYF. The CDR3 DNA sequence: TGTGCCAGCAGCGCCTACGGGACTAGCGGGGGGGCGGGAGACACAGATACGCAGTATTTT.

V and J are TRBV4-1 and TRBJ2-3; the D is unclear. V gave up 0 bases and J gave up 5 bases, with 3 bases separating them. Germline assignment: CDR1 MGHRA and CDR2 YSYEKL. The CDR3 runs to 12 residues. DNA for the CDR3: TGCGCCAGCAGCCAAGAGATAGATACGCAGTATTTT. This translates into CASSQEIDTQYF.

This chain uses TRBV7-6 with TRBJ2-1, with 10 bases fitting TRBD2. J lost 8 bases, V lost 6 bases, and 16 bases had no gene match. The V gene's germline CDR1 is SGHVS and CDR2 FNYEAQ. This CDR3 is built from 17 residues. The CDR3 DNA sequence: TGTGCCAGCAGTATTAGCGGGGGGAACCTCCTAGGCCATGAGCAGTTCTTC. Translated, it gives CASSISGGNLLGHEQFF.

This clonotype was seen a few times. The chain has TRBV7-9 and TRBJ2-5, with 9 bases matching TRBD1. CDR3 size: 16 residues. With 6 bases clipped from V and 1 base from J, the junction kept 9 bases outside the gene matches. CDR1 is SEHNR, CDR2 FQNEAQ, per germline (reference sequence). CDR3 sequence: CASRPAGTGTQETQYF. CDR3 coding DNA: TGTGCCAGCAGACCTGCCGGGACAGGGACCCAAGAGACCCAGTACTTC. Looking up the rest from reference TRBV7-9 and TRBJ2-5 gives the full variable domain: DTGVSQNPRHKITKRGQNVTFRCDPISEHNRLYWYRQTLGQGPEFLTYFQNEAQLEKSRLLSDRFSAERPKGSFSTLEIQRTEQGDSAMYLCASRPAGTGTQETQYFGPGTRLLVL.

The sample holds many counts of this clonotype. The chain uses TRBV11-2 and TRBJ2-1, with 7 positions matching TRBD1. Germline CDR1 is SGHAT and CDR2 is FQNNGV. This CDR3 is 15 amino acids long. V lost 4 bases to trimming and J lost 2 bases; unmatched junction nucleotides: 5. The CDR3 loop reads CASSSSGTAYNEQFF. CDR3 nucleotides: TGTGCCAGCAGCTCCTCCGGGACAGCCTACAATGAGCAGTTCTTC.

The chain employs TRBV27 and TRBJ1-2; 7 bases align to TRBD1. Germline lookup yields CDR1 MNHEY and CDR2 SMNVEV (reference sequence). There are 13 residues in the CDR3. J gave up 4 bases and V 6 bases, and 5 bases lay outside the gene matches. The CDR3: CASSPGQSYGYTF. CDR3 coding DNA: TGTGCCAGCAGCCCGGGACAGTCCTATGGCTACACCTTC.